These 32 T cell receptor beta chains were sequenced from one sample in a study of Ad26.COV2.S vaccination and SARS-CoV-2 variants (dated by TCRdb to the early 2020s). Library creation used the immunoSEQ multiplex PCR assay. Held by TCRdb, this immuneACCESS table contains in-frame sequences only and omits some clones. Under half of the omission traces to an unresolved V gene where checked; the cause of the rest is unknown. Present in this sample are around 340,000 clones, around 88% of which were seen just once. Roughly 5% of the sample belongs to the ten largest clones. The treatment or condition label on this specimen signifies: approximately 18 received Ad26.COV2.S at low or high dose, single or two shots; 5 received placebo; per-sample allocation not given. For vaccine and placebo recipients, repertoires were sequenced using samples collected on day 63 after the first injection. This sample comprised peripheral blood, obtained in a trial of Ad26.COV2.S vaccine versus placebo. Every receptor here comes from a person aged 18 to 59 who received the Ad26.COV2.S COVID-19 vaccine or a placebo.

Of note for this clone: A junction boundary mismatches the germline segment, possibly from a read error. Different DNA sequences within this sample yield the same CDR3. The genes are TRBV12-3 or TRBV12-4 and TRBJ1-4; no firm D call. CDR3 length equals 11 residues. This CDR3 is CASSLGEKLFF. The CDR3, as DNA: TGTGCCAGCAGCTTAGGTGAAAAACTGTTTTTT.

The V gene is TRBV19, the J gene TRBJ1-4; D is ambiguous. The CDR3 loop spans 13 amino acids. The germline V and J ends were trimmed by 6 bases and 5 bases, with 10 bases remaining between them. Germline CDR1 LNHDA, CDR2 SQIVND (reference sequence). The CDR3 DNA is TGTGCCAGTAGGTTTAGCGGAAATGAAAAACTGTTTTTT. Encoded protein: CASRFSGNEKLFF.

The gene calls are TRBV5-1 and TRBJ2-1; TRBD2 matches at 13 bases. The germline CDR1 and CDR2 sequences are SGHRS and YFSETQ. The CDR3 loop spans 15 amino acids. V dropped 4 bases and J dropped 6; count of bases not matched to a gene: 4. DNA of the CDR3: TGCGCCAGCAGCCTCGGACTAGCGGGAGCCAATGAGCAGTTCTTC. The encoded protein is CASSLGLAGANEQFF.

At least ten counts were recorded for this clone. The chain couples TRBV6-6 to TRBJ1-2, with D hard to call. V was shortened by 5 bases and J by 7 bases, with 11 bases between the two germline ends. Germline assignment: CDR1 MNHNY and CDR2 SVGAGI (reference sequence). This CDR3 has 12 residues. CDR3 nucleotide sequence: TGTGCCAGCAGTGACCAAATTGGTGGCTACACCTTC. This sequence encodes CASSDQIGGYTF.

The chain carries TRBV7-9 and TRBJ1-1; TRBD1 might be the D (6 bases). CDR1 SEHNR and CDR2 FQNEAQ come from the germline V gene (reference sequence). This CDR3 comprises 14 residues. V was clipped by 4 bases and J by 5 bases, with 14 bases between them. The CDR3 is CASSSTGGLTEAFF. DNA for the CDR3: TGTGCCAGCAGCTCCACCGGGGGGCTTACTGAAGCTTTCTTT.

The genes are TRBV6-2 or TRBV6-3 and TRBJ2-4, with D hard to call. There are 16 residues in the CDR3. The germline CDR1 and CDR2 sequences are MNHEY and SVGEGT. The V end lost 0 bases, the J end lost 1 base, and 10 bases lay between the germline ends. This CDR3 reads CASSYSGEAAKNIQYF. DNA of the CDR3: TGTGCCAGCAGTTACTCGGGCGAGGCGGCCAAAAACATTCAGTACTTC.

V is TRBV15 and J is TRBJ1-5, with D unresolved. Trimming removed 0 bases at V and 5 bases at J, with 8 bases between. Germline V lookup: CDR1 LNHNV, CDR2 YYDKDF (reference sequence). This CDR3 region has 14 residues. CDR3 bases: TGTGCCACCAGCAGAGAACAGACCTATCAGCCCCAGCATTTT. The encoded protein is CATSREQTYQPQHF.

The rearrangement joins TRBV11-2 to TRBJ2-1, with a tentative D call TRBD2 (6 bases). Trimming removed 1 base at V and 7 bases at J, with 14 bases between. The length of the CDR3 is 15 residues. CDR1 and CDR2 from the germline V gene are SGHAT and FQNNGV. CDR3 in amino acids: CASSLASGSGNEQFF. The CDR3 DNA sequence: TGTGCCAGCAGCTTAGCCAGCGGGTCGGGAAATGAGCAGTTCTTC.

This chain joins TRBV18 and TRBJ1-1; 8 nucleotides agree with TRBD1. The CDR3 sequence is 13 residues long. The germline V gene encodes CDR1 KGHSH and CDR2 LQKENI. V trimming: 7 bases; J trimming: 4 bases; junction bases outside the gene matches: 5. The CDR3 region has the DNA TGTGCCAGCTTACGGACAGGGTTCACTGAAGCTTTCTTT. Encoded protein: CASLRTGFTEAFF.

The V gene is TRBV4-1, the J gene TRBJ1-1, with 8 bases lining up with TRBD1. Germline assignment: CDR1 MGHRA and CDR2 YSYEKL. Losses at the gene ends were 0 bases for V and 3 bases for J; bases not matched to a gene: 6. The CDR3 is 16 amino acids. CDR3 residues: CASSQDPGQGDTEAFF. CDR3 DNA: TGCGCCAGCAGCCAAGACCCCGGACAGGGCGACACTGAAGCTTTCTTT.

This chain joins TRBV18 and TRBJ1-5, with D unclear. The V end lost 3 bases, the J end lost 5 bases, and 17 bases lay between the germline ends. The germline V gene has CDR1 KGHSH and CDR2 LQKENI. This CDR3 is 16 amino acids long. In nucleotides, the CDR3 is TGTGCCAGCTCACCCGCCGCGGGGAGGGTCGATCAGCCCCAGCATTTT. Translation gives CASSPAAGRVDQPQHF.

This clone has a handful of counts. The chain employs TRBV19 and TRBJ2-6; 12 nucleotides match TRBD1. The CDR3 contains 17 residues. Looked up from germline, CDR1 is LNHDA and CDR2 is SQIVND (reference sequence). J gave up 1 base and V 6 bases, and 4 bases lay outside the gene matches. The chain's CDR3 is CASSGTGGASGANVLTF. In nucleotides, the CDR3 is TGTGCCAGTAGCGGGACAGGGGGCGCTTCTGGGGCCAACGTCCTGACTTTC. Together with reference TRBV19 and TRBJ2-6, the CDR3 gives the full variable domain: DGGITQSPKYLFRKEGQNVTLSCEQNLNHDAMYWYRQDPGQGLRLIYYSQIVNDFQKGDIAEGYSVSREKKESFPLTVTSAQKNPTAFYLCASSGTGGASGANVLTFGAGSRLTVL.

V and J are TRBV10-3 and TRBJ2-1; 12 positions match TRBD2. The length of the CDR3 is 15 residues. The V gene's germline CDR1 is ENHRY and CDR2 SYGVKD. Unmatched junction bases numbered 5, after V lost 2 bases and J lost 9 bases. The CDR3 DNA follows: TGTGCCATCAGTGAGCTAGCGGGAGGGCCTAGTGAGCAGTTCTTC. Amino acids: CAISELAGGPSEQFF.

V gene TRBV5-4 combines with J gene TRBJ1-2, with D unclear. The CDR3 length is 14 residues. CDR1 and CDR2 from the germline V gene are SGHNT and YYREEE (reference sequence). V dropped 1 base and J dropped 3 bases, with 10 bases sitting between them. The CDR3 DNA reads TGTGCCAGCAGCTTGATTACCGGATACTATGGCTACACCTTC. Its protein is CASSLITGYYGYTF.

The CDR3 loop is CASAREIIRGDTQYF. As DNA, the CDR3 is TGTGCCTCGGCTCGGGAGATTATAAGGGGAGATACGCAGTATTTT. The chain couples TRBV6-5 to TRBJ2-3, with a possible D match to TRBD2 (6 bases). The CDR3 sequence is 15 residues long. Per germline, CDR1 MNHEY and CDR2 SVGAGI. The V end lost 11 bases, the J end lost 5 bases, and 23 bases lay between the germline ends.

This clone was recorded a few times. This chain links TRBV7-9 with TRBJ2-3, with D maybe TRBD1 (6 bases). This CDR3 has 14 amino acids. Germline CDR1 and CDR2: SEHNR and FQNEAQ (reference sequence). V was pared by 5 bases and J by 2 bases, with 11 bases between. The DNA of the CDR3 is TGTGCCAGCAGCCACCGACAGGTCACAGATACGCAGTATTTT. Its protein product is CASSHRQVTDTQYF.

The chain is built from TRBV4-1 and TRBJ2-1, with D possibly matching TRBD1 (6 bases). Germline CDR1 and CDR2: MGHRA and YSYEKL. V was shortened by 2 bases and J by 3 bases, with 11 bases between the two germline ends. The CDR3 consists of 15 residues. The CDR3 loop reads CASSQLPGVYNEQFF. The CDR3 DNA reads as TGCGCCAGCAGCCAACTTCCAGGGGTCTACAATGAGCAGTTCTTC.

CDR3 protein: CASSQLPGTSGNGYEQYF. The CDR3 coding sequence is TGCGCCAGCAGCCAACTTCCCGGGACTAGCGGGAACGGCTACGAGCAGTACTTC. The gene calls are TRBV5-1 and TRBJ2-7; 13 nucleotides match TRBD2. Germline assignment: CDR1 SGHRS and CDR2 YFSETQ. J gave up 3 bases and V 4 bases, and 13 bases lay outside the gene matches. The CDR3 contains 18 residues.

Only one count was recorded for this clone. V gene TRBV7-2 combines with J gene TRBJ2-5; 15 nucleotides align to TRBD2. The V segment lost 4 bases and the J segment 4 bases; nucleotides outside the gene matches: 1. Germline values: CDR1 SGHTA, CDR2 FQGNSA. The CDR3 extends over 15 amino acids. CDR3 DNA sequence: TGTGCCAGCAGCTCGGGACTAGCGGGAGGAGAGACCCAGTACTTC. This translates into CASSSGLAGGETQYF.

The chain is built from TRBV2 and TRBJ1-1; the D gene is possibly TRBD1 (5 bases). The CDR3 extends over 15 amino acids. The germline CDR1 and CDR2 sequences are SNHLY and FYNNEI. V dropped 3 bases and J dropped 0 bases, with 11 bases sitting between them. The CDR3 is CASSEGGTVNTEAFF. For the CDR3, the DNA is TGTGCCAGCAGTGAGGGGGGTACGGTGAACACTGAAGCTTTCTTT. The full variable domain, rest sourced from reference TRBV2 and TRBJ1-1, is EPEVTQTPSHQVTQMGQEVILRCVPISNHLYFYWYRQILGQKVEFLVSFYNNEISEKSEIFDDQFSVERPDGSNFTLKIRSTKLEDSAMYFCASSEGGTVNTEAFFGQGTRLTVV.

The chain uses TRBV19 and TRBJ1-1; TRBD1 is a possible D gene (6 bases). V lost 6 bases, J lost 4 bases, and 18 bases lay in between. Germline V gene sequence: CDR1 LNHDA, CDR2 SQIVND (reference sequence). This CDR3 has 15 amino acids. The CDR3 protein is CASSRPGGGGTEAFF. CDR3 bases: TGTGCCAGTAGCCGCCCCGGAGGAGGGGGCACTGAAGCTTTCTTT. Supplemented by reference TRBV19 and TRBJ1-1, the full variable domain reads DGGITQSPKYLFRKEGQNVTLSCEQNLNHDAMYWYRQDPGQGLRLIYYSQIVNDFQKGDIAEGYSVSREKKESFPLTVTSAQKNPTAFYLCASSRPGGGGTEAFFGQGTRLTVV.

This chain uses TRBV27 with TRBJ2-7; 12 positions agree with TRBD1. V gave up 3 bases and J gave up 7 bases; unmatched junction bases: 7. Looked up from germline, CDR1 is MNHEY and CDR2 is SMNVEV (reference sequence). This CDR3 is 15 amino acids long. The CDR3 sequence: CASSFWGQGAKEQYF. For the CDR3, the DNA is TGTGCCAGCAGTTTTTGGGGACAGGGGGCTAAGGAGCAGTACTTC.

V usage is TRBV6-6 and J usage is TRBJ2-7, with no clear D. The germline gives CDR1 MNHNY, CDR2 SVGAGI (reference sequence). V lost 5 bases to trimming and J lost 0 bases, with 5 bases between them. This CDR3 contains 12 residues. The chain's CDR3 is CASSVGSYEQYF. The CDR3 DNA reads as TGTGCCAGCAGTGTAGGCTCCTACGAGCAGTACTTC.

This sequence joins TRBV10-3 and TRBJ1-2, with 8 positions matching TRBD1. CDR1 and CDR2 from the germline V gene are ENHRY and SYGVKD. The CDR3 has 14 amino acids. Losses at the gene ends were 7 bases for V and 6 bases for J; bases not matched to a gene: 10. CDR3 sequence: CAITPTGEMNGYTF. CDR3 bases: TGTGCCATCACCCCGACAGGGGAGATGAATGGCTACACCTTC.

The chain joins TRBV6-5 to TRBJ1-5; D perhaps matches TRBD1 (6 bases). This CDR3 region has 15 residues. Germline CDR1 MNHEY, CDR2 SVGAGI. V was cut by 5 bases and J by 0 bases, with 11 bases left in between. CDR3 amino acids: CASSLQGYSNQPQHF. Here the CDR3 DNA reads TGTGCCAGCAGTCTACAGGGATATAGCAATCAGCCCCAGCATTTT.

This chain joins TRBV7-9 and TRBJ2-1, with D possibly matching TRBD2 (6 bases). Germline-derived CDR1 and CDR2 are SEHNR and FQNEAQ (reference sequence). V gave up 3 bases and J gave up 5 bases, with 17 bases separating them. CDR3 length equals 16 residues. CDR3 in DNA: TGTGCCAGCAGCTTGGCGGGACGGTCTATAAACAATGAGCAGTTCTTC. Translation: CASSLAGRSINNEQFF.

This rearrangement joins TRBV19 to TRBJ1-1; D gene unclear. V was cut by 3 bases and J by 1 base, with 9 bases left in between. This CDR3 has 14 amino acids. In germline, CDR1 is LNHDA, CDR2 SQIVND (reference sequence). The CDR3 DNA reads TGTGCCAGTAGTATTTTTGGCAAGAACACTGAAGCTTTCTTT. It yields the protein CASSIFGKNTEAFF.

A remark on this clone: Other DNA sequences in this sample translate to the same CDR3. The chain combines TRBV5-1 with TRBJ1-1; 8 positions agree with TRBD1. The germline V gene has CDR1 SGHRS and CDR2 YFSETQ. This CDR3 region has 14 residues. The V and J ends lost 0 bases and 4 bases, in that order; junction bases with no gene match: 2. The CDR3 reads CASSLAGGGTEAFF. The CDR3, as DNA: TGCGCCAGCAGCTTGGCAGGGGGCGGCACTGAAGCTTTCTTT.

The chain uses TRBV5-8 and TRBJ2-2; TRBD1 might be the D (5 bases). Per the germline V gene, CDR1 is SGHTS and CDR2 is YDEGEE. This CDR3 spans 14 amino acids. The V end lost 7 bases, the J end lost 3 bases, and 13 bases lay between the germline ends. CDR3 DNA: TGTGCCAGCTTTACAGGTTATCACACCGGGGAGCTGTTTTTT. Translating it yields CASFTGYHTGELFF.

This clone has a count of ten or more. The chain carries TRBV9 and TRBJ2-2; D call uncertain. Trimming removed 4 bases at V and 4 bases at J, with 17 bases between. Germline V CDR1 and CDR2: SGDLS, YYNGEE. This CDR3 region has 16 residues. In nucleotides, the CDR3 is TGTGCCAGCAGCCCCTTCTCATATAGTCCCACCGGGGAGCTGTTTTTT. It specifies CASSPFSYSPTGELFF.

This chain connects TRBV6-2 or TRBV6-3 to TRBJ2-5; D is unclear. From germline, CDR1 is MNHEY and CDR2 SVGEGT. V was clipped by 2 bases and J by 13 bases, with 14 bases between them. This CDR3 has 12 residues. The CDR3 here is CASSYEAADLYF. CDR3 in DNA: TGTGCCAGCAGTTACGAGGCGGCGGATCTGTACTTC.

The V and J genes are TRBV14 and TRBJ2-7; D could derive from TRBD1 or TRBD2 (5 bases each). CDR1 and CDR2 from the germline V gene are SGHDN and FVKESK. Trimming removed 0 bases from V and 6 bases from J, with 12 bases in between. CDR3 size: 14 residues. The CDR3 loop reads CASSQDRGGSEQYF. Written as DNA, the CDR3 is TGTGCCAGCAGCCAAGATCGTGGGGGTTCCGAGCAGTACTTC.